A selection of T cell receptor beta chains follows, all from one sample in a study of T-cell reconstitution after alpha-beta-depleted transplantation in children. MiXCR, applied by TCRdb to the PCR reads, yields one record per CDR3 protein. The sample lists 400,000 to 550,000 distinct CDR3 sequences, approximately 10% seen once, with just over 2% in the top ten. This material consisted of PBMCs, taken before TCRalphabeta/CD19-depleted stem cell transplant. Receptor source: a child under 10 years old with inherited bone marrow failure, due to receive a stem cell transplant. CDR3s include the opening cysteine and the closing phenylalanine or tryptophan. Each record gives: J gene, V gene, D gene, clone size, CDR3 DNA, CDR3 protein. D genes are given only for firm matches. Not all rows give a size; the values are once, few, many and, for expanded clones, a class.

TRBJ2-1,TRBV7-9,-,few,TGTGCCAGCAGCTTGTCCCCCCTCACTGACAATGAGCAGTTCTTC,CASSLSPLTDNEQFF
TRBJ2-1,TRBV6-5,TRBD2,many,TGTGCCAGCAGTTACTCGGCCGGGAGGGCCCATGAGCAGTTCTTC,CASSYSAGRAHEQFF
TRBJ2-3,TRBV5-1,TRBD1,many,TGCGCCAGCAGCTTTGGACAGGGGATCGCAGATACGCAGTATTTT,CASSFGQGIADTQYF
TRBJ2-1,TRBV5-1,TRBD1,-,TGCGCCAGCAGCCCGTGGACAGGCAATGAGCAGTTCTTC,CASSPWTGNEQFF
TRBJ2-4,TRBV12-3/TRBV12-4,TRBD2,few,TGTGCCAGCAGCACATCTAGCGGTCAAAAAAACATTCAGTACTTC,CASSTSSGQKNIQYF
TRBJ1-2,TRBV29-1,-,many,TGCAGCGTGAGGACAGACTGGGGCTATGGCTACACCTTC,CSVRTDWGYGYTF
TRBJ2-5,TRBV20-1,-,many,TGCAGTGCTAGGCCACTAGCAGCTTACCAAGAGACCCAGTACTTC,CSARPLAAYQETQYF
TRBJ1-6,TRBV4-3,-,many,TGCGCCAGCAGCCAAGATCTGGACAGACGCTATAATTCACCCCTCCACTTT,CASSQDLDRRYNSPLHF
TRBJ2-1,TRBV29-1,-,many,TGCAGCGTGCCCACAGTTTCCCACAATGAGCAGTTCTTC,CSVPTVSHNEQFF
TRBJ2-2,TRBV12-3/TRBV12-4,-,many,TGTGCCAGCAACTTCAGGGGCTCCGGGGAGCTGTTTTTT,CASNFRGSGELFF
TRBJ2-1,TRBV5-1,TRBD1,-,TGCGCCAGCAGCTCTCCCACCCGGACAGGGGAGATTTACAATGAGCAGTTCTTC,CASSSPTRTGEIYNEQFF
TRBJ2-7,TRBV5-1,-,many,TGCGCCAGCAGCTCCGGGGACGGACGTTACGAGCAGTACTTC,CASSSGDGRYEQYF
TRBJ2-3,TRBV28,-,many,TGTGCCAGCAACGAGGCTAGCACAGATACGCAGTATTTT,CASNEASTDTQYF
TRBJ2-7,TRBV18,-,few,TGTGCCAGCTCACCGCTTCCGGTGCCGCTTACCTACGAGCAGTACTTC,CASSPLPVPLTYEQYF
TRBJ1-1,TRBV20-1,-,-,TGCAGTGCTAGCACTTCGGGATCGCTTGAAGCTTTCTTT,CSASTSGSLEAFF
TRBJ2-2,TRBV4-2,TRBD2,many,TGTGCCAGCAGCCATTCCGGGACTAGTGGCCGGGGGCTGTTTTTT,CASSHSGTSGRGLFF
TRBJ2-7,TRBV10-3,-,many,TGTGCCATCAGTGACCACCTAGCGTCTACCTACGAGCAGTACTTC,CAISDHLASTYEQYF
TRBJ2-7,TRBV2,-,many,TGTGCCAGCAGTGAAGCGCTTTGGCAGGAAGGGCCTTACGAGCAGTACTTC,CASSEALWQEGPYEQYF
TRBJ2-7,TRBV28,TRBD1,many,TGTGCCAGCAGCTTGACGGGACAGGGGTACGAGCAGTACTTC,CASSLTGQGYEQYF
TRBJ1-1,TRBV20-1,TRBD1,few,TGCAGTGCTGGGGACAGGTACACTGAAGCTTTCTTT,CSAGDRYTEAFF
TRBJ2-2,TRBV19,TRBD1,-,TGTGCCACCACCACAGGGGGGACCGGGGAGCTGTTTTTT,CATTTGGTGELFF
TRBJ2-7,TRBV7-2,-,-,TGTGCCAGCAGCTCCCGAAACAGGGGGGGAGGGGAGCAGTACTTC,CASSSRNRGGGEQYF
TRBJ2-1,TRBV6-2/TRBV6-3,TRBD2,-,TGTGCCAGCAGTTTTAGGACTAGCGGTTACAATGAGCAGTTCTTC,CASSFRTSGYNEQFF
TRBJ2-7,TRBV5-4,TRBD1,many,TGTGCCAGCAGCTTGTTTGACAGGGTTAACTACGAGCAGTACTTC,CASSLFDRVNYEQYF
TRBJ2-5,TRBV3-1,-,-,TGTGCCAGCAGCCAAGGGACAGCCCAAGAGACCCAGTACTTC,CASSQGTAQETQYF
TRBJ2-7,TRBV4-3,-,-,TGCGCCAGCAGCCACCGGACGGACAGCTACGAGCAGTACTTC,CASSHRTDSYEQYF
TRBJ1-2,TRBV25-1,TRBD1,many,TGTGCCAGCAGCCGGACAGGGTTAAAGTATGGCTACACCTTC,CASSRTGLKYGYTF
TRBJ2-1,TRBV7-9,-,many,TGTGCCAGCAGCTGGGGGCAGGGAAAGGACAATGAGCAGTTCTTC,CASSWGQGKDNEQFF
TRBJ2-5,TRBV7-9,-,few,TGTGCCAGCAGCTTTTCCGTCGCCTTGGAAGAGACCCAGTACTTC,CASSFSVALEETQYF
TRBJ2-3,TRBV9,TRBD2,many,TGTGCCAGCAGCTCCCGACTAGCGGATAGCACAGATACGCAGTATTTT,CASSSRLADSTDTQYF
TRBJ2-1,TRBV15,-,-,TGTGCCACCAGCAGAGATCTGGGATACAATGAGCAGTTCTTC,CATSRDLGYNEQFF
TRBJ2-1,TRBV20-1,-,many,TGCAGTGCTAGAGCGATTCGGGATAGAGCCAGGGAGCAGTTCTTC,CSARAIRDRAREQFF
TRBJ2-5,TRBV10-2,TRBD2,many,TGCGCCAGCAGAGCTAGCGGGGGGTACCAAGAGACCCAGTACTTC,CASRASGGYQETQYF
TRBJ1-4,TRBV28,-,many,TGTGCCAGCTGCCCTCAGGGAACGGTAATTAATGAAAAACTGTTTTTT,CASCPQGTVINEKLFF
TRBJ2-1,TRBV20-1,-,many,TGCAGTGCTAGTTTCTTAGACTCTTCAGGCGAGCAGTTCTTC,CSASFLDSSGEQFF
TRBJ2-3,TRBV7-2,-,few,TGTGCCAGCAGCCCGACCCCGAGTACGCAGTATTTT,CASSPTPSTQYF
TRBJ2-5,TRBV20-1,TRBD2,many,TGCAGTGCTAGATCCTTCCTAGCGGGAGTGGGAGAGACCCAGTACTTC,CSARSFLAGVGETQYF
TRBJ2-7,TRBV30,TRBD2,many,TGTGCCTGGAGTGTCGGCGGGAGCGTCTACGAGCAGTACTTC,CAWSVGGSVYEQYF
TRBJ1-2,TRBV15,-,-,TGTGCCACCAGCAGAGCCCAGAGCTATGGCTACACCTTC,CATSRAQSYGYTF